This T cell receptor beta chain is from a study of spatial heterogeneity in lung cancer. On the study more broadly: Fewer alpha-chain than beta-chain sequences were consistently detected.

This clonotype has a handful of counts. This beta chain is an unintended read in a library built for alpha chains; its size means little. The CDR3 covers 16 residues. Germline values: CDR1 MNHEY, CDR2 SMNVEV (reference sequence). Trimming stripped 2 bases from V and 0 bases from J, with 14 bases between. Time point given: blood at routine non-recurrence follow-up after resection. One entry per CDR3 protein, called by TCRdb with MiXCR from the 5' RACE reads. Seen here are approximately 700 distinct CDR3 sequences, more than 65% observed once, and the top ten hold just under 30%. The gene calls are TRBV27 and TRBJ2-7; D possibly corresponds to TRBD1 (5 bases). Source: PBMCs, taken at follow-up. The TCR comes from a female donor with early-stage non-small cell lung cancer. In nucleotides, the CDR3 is TGTGCCAGCAGTTTACTAGGGGCAACATACTCCTACGAGCAGTACTTC. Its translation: CASSLLGATYSYEQYF.